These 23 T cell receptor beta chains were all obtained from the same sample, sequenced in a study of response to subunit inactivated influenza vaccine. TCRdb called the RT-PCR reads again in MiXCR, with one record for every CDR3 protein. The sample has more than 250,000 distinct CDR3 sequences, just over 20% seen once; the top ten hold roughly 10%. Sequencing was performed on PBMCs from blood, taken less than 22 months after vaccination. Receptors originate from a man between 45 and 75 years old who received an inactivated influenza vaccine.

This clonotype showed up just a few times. For the CDR3, the DNA is TGTGCCAGCAGCCAAGATAAGAACTATGGCTACACCTTC. This encodes CASSQDKNYGYTF. The chain carries TRBV4-2 and TRBJ1-2, with D uncertain. Between the trimmed V and J ends, which lost 0 bases and 2 bases, there was a span of 4 bases. Germline V CDR1 and CDR2: LGHNA, YNFKEQ. The CDR3 is made up of 13 amino acids.

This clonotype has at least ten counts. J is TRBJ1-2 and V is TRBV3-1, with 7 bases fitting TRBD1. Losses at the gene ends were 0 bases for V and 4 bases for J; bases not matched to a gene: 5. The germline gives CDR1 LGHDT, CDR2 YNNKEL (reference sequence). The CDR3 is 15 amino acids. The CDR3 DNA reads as TGTGCCAGCAGCCAAGAAAGGGGGCGCGGCTATGGCTACACCTTC. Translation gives CASSQERGRGYGYTF.

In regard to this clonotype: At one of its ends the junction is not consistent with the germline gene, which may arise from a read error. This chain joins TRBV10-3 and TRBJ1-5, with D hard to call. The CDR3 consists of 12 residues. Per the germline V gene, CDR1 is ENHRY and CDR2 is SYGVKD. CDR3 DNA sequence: TGTGCCATCAGTGAGCCAAATCAGTCCCAGCATTTT. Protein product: CAISEPNQSQHF.

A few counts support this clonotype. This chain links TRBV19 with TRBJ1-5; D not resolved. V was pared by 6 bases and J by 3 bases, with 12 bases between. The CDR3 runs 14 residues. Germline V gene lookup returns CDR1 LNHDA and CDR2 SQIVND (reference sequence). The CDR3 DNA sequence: TGTGCCAGTAGAAACCGGGAGGTCAATCAGCCCCAGCATTTT. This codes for CASRNREVNQPQHF.

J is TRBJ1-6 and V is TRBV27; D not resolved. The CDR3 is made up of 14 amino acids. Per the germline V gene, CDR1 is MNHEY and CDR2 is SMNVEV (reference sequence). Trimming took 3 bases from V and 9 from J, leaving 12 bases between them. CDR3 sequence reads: CASSFWQGISPLHF. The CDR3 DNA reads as TGTGCCAGCAGTTTTTGGCAAGGGATTTCACCCCTCCACTTT.

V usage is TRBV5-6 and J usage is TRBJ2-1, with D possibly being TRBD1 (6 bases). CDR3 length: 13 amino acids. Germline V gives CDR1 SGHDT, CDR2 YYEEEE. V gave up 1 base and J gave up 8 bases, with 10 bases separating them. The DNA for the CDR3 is TGTGCCAGCAGCTTGACCACAGGGTATGAGCAGTTCTTC. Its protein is CASSLTTGYEQFF.

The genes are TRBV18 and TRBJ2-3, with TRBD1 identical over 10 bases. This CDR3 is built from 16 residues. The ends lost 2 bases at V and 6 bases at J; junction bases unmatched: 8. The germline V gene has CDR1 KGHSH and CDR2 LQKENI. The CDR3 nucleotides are TGTGCCAGCTCACCATCTGGACAGGGGGTTCGGGATACGCAGTATTTT. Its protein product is CASSPSGQGVRDTQYF.

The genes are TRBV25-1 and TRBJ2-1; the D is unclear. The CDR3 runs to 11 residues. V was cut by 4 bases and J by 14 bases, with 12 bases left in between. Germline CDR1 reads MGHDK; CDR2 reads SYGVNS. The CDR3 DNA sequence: TGTGCCAGCAGTGTAACAAACATTAAGTTCTTC. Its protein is CASSVTNIKFF.

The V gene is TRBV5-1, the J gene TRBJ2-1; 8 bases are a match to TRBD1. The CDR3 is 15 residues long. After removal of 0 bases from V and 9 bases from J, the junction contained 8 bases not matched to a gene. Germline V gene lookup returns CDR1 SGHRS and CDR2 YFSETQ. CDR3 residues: CASSLAGQVDSEQFF. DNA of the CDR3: TGCGCCAGCAGCTTGGCGGGACAGGTAGATAGTGAGCAGTTCTTC. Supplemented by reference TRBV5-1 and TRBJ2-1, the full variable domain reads KAGVTQTPRYLIKTRGQQVTLSCSPISGHRSVSWYQQTPGQGLQFLFEYFSETQRNKGNFPGRFSGRQFSNSRSEMNVSTLELGDSALYLCASSLAGQVDSEQFFGPGTRLTVL.

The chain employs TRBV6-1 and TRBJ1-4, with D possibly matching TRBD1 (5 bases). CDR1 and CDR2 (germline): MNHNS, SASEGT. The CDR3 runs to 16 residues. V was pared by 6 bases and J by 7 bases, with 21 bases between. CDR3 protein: CASRTGPGREGEKLFF. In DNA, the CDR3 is TGTGCCAGCAGAACGGGCCCGGGCAGGGAGGGTGAAAAACTGTTTTTT.

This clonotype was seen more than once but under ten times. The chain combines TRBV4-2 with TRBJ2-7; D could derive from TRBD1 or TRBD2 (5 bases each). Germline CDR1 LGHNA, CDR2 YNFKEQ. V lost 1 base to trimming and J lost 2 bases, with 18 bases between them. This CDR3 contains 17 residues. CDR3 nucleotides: TGTGCCAGCAGCCAAGGGCCGGGACCCGTCGAGCCCTACGAGCAGTACTTC. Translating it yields CASSQGPGPVEPYEQYF.

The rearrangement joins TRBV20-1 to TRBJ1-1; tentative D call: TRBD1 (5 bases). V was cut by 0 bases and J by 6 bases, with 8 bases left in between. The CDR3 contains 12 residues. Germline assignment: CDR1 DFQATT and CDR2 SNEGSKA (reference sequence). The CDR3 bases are TGCAGTGCTAGAGAGGGGCTAGCTGAAGCTTTCTTT. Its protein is CSAREGLAEAFF.

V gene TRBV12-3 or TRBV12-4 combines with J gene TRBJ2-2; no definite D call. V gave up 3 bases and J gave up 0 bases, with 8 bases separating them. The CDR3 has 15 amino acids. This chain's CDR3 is CASSFRGANTGELFF. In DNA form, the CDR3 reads TGTGCCAGCAGTTTCCGCGGCGCGAACACCGGGGAGCTGTTTTTT.

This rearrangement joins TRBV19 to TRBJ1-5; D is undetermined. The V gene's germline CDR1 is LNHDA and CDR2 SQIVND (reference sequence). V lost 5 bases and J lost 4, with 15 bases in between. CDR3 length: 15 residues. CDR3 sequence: CASSLTSGWNQPQHF. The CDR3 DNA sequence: TGTGCCAGTAGTCTAACATCCGGCTGGAATCAGCCCCAGCATTTT. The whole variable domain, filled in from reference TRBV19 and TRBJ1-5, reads DGGITQSPKYLFRKEGQNVTLSCEQNLNHDAMYWYRQDPGQGLRLIYYSQIVNDFQKGDIAEGYSVSREKKESFPLTVTSAQKNPTAFYLCASSLTSGWNQPQHFGDGTRLSIL.

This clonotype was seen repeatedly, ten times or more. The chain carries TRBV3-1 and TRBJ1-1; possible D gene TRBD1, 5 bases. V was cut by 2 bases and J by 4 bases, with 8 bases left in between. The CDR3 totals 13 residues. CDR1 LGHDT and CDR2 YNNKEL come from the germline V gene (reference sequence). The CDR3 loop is CASSQSGGTEAFF. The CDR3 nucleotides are TGTGCCAGCAGCCAATCCGGGGGCACTGAAGCTTTCTTT.

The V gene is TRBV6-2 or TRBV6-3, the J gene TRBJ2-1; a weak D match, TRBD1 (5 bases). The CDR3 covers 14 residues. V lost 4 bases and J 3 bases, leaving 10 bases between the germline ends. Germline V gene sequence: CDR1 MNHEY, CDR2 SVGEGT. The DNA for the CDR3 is TGTGCCAGCAGTTGGACACACGACTACAATGAGCAGTTCTTC. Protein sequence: CASSWTHDYNEQFF.

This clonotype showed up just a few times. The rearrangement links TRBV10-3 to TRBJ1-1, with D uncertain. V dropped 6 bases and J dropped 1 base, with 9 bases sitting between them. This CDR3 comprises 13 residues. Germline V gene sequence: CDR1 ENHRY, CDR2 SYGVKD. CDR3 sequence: CAISGNENTEAFF. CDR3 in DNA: TGTGCCATCAGCGGGAATGAGAACACTGAAGCTTTCTTT.

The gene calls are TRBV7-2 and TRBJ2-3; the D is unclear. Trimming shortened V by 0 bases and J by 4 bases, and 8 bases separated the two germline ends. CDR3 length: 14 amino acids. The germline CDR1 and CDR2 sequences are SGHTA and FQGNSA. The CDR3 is CASSLASASDTQYF. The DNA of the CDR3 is TGTGCCAGCAGCTTAGCTTCCGCGTCAGATACGCAGTATTTT. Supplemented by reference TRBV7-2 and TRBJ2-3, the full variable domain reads GAGVSQSPSNKVTEKGKDVELRCDPISGHTALYWYRQSLGQGLEFLIYFQGNSAPDKSGLPSDRFSAERTGGSVSTLTIQRTQQEDSAVYLCASSLASASDTQYFGPGTRLTVL.

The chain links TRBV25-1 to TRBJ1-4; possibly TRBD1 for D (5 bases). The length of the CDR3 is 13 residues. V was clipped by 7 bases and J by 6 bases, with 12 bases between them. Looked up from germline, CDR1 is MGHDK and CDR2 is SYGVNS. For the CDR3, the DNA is TGTGCCAGCAATACGGGGCGGGATGAAAAACTGTTTTTT. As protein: CASNTGRDEKLFF. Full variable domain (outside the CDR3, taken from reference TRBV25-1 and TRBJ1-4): EADIYQTPRYLVIGTGKKITLECSQTMGHDKMYWYQQDPGMELHLIHYSYGVNSTEKGDLSSESTVSRIRTEHFPLTLESARPSHTSQYLCASNTGRDEKLFFGSGTQLSVL.

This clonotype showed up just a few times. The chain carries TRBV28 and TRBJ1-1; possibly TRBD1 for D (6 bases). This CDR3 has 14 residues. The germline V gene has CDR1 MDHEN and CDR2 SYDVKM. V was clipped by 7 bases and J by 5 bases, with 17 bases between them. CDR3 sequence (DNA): TGTGCCAGCAAGGGCCCGGGGGGGCGGACTGAAGCTTTCTTT. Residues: CASKGPGGRTEAFF.

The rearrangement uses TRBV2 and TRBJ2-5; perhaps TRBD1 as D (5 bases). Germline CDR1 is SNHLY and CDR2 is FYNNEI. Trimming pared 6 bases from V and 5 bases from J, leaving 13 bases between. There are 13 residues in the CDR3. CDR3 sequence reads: CASRRGLLETQYF. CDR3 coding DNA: TGTGCCAGCAGAAGGGGTTTGCTGGAGACCCAGTACTTC.

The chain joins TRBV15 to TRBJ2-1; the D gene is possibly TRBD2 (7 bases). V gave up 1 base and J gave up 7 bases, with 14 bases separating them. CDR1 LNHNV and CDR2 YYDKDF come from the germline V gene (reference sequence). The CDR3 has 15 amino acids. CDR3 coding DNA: TGTGCCACCAGCAGAGTTGCGGGGGCCGCTAATGAGCAGTTCTTC. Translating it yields CATSRVAGAANEQFF.

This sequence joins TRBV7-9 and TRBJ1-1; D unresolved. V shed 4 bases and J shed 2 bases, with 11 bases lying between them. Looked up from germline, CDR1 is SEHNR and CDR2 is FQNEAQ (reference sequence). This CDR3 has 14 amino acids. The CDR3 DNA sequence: TGTGCCAGCAGCTACGACCACGCAAACACTGAAGCTTTCTTT. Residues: CASSYDHANTEAFF.